The 20 T cell receptor beta chains listed next were all sequenced from one sample in a study of CD8 T cells in ankylosing spondylitis (dated 2017 in TCRdb). Overall study outcomes, separate from this receptor: A TCR beta motif of several highly homologous amino acid variants appeared characteristic of blood from ankylosing spondylitis patients.

Their antigens remain unidentified. The library was generated by 5' RACE. Sequencing instrument: Illumina HiSeq 2500. TCRdb redid the processing of the public reads, applying fastp at Q25 and MiXCR, and retained in-frame beta chains. Merged by CDR3 protein, the rows form single entries marked with the most common genes and DNA. A total of under 950,000 distinct CDR3 sequences appear in this sample, roughly 19% of them only once. The top ten clones comprise 15% to 20% of the sample. The sequenced sample was blood, either unsorted or a sorted T cell fraction (not recorded which). These receptors were obtained from a male donor with ankylosing spondylitis.

This chain joins TRBV11-2 and TRBJ1-5; no definite D call. CDR1 SGHAT and CDR2 FQNNGV come from the germline V gene. V shed 3 bases and J shed 0 bases, with 9 bases lying between them. The CDR3 is made up of 15 amino acids. CDR3 amino acids: CASSFDGISNQPQHF. The CDR3, as DNA: TGTGCCAGCAGCTTTGACGGGATTAGCAATCAGCCCCAGCATTTT.

The chain links TRBV29-1 to TRBJ2-5, with D perhaps matching TRBD2 (5 bases). CDR1 is SQVTM, CDR2 ANQGSEA, per germline. This CDR3 spans 12 amino acids. The V gene lost 4 bases and the J gene lost 4 bases, with 10 bases spanning the gap. The CDR3 coding sequence is TGCAGCGTTGTTAGCGATGGAGAGACCCAGTACTTC. Its translation is CSVVSDGETQYF.

This clonotype occurred a few times. This chain uses TRBV6-1 with TRBJ2-7, with TRBD1 identical over 12 bases. V was pared by 6 bases and J by 3 bases, with 6 bases of the junction left unmatched. Germline values: CDR1 MNHNS, CDR2 SASEGT. CDR3 size: 15 residues. The CDR3 bases are TGTGCCAGCAGCCTAGGGACAGGGGGCAACTACGAGCAGTACTTC. Residues: CASSLGTGGNYEQYF.

There are a few counts of this clonotype. The chain joins TRBV5-1 to TRBJ1-1; D gene uncertain. V lost 3 bases and J lost 0, with 18 bases in between. The germline CDR1 and CDR2 sequences are SGHRS and YFSETQ. The CDR3 consists of 17 residues. DNA for the CDR3: TGCGCCAGCAGCTGGAGTCGCAGGCCTGTATTGAACACTGAAGCTTTCTTT. It codes for CASSWSRRPVLNTEAFF. Combining the CDR3 with reference TRBV5-1 and TRBJ1-1 gives the whole variable domain KAGVTQTPRYLIKTRGQQVTLSCSPISGHRSVSWYQQTPGQGLQFLFEYFSETQRNKGNFPGRFSGRQFSNSRSEMNVSTLELGDSALYLCASSWSRRPVLNTEAFFGQGTRLTVV.

This clonotype was found a few times. The chain combines TRBV15 with TRBJ1-3; D is undetermined. The V gene's germline CDR1 is LNHNV and CDR2 YYDKDF (reference sequence). The CDR3 is made up of 16 amino acids. Trimming removed 0 bases from V and 0 bases from J, with 9 bases in between. The CDR3 sequence: CATSRDRRTSGNTIYF. DNA of the CDR3: TGTGCCACCAGCAGAGATCGGCGGACCTCTGGAAACACCATATATTTT.

This sequence joins TRBV6-1 and TRBJ1-4; D unresolved. This CDR3 is 11 amino acids long. Germline V gene lookup returns CDR1 MNHNS and CDR2 SASEGT. Trimming cost V 1 base and J 11 bases, with 5 bases left between them. The CDR3 here is CASSEDTKLFF. In nucleotides, the CDR3 is TGTGCCAGCAGTGAAGACACGAAACTGTTTTTT.

Only a few counts were recorded for this clonotype. V and J are TRBV18 and TRBJ2-5; the D is unclear. This CDR3 is 13 amino acids long. The germline V gene encodes CDR1 KGHSH and CDR2 LQKENI. V gave up 3 bases and J gave up 2 bases, with 7 bases separating them. CDR3 DNA: TGTGCCAGCTCACCCAACGGGCAAGAGACCCAGTACTTC. It is translated as CASSPNGQETQYF.

The sample holds many counts of this clonotype. The chain is built from TRBV10-3 and TRBJ1-1; 9 nucleotides agree with TRBD1. The V segment lost 3 bases and the J segment 0 bases; nucleotides outside the gene matches: 8. Germline V CDR1 and CDR2: ENHRY, SYGVKD. The CDR3 has 17 residues. CDR3 sequence (DNA): TGTGCCATCAGTGACCGGGACAGGGCCGGATTGAACACTGAAGCTTTCTTT. It encodes CAISDRDRAGLNTEAFF.

This sequence joins TRBV27 and TRBJ2-7, with D uncertain. The germline V gene has CDR1 MNHEY and CDR2 SMNVEV (reference sequence). The V end lost 2 bases, the J end lost 7 bases, and 15 bases lay between the germline ends. This CDR3 contains 14 residues. This chain's CDR3 is CASSLGEKGWEQYF. The CDR3 DNA follows: TGTGCCAGCAGTTTAGGGGAAAAGGGTTGGGAGCAGTACTTC.

The V gene is TRBV18, the J gene TRBJ1-1; possibly TRBD1 for D (5 bases). CDR3 length: 14 amino acids. With 2 bases removed from V and 3 bases from J, the gap between germline ends came to 10 bases. CDR1 and CDR2 from the germline V gene are KGHSH and LQKENI. CDR3 DNA sequence: TGTGCCAGCTCACCAGGGACGATGCACACTGAAGCTTTCTTT. Translating gives CASSPGTMHTEAFF.

The rearrangement links TRBV7-3 to TRBJ2-3, with D tentatively TRBD1 or TRBD2 (5 bases each). V was pared by 1 base and J by 4 bases, with 12 bases between. CDR3 length: 15 residues. Looked up from germline, CDR1 is SGHTA and CDR2 is FQGTGA. CDR3 coding DNA: TGTGCCAGCAGCTTAATAGGGGACCGCGCAGATACGCAGTATTTT. Amino acid sequence: CASSLIGDRADTQYF.

In this sample, this clonotype turned up a few times. V usage is TRBV20-1 and J usage is TRBJ1-2; 8 bases line up with TRBD1. J lost 3 bases, V lost 3 bases, and 15 bases had no gene match. The CDR3 is made up of 17 amino acids. CDR1 and CDR2 from the germline V gene are DFQATT and SNEGSKA (reference sequence). Here the CDR3 DNA reads TGCAGTGCTAGGAGGACAGGGTCGTTTGTCTTCGACTATGGCTACACCTTC. Translated, it gives CSARRTGSFVFDYGYTF.

The genes are TRBV10-3 and TRBJ2-7; D may be TRBD2 (6 bases). CDR3 size: 14 residues. Germline-derived CDR1 and CDR2 are ENHRY and SYGVKD. V lost 6 bases, J lost 2 bases, and 14 bases lay in between. The DNA for the CDR3 is TGTGCCATCAGAGCGGGTGGTGGGACCTACGAGCAGTACTTC. It yields the protein CAIRAGGGTYEQYF.

The chain carries TRBV27 and TRBJ1-2; D is undetermined. Germline CDR1 MNHEY, CDR2 SMNVEV (reference sequence). V gave up 6 bases and J gave up 3 bases, with 11 bases separating them. The CDR3 is made up of 13 amino acids. CDR3 in amino acids: CASREHGDYGYTF. The CDR3 bases are TGTGCCAGCAGGGAGCACGGAGACTATGGCTACACCTTC.

This clonotype was counted a few times. The chain is built from TRBV7-2 and TRBJ1-2; TRBD1 is a possible D gene (5 bases). Trimming removed 5 bases at V and 0 bases at J, with 10 bases between. CDR3 length equals 14 residues. Germline assignment: CDR1 SGHTA and CDR2 FQGNSA. As DNA, the CDR3 is TGTGCCAGCAGCCCACAGACAGCTAACTATGGCTACACCTTC. This codes for CASSPQTANYGYTF.

This clonotype was seen a few times. The CDR3 coding sequence is TGCGCCAGCAGCCCGACAGGGCCCGAGGAGCAGTACTTC. It is translated as CASSPTGPEEQYF. V and J are TRBV5-1 and TRBJ2-7, with 7 bases that match TRBD1. CDR1 and CDR2 from the germline V gene are SGHRS and YFSETQ. The CDR3 is 13 amino acids. The V gene end was trimmed by 4 bases and the J gene end by 7 bases; junction bases not matched to a gene: 8. Full variable domain (missing parts from reference TRBV5-1 and TRBJ2-7): KAGVTQTPRYLIKTRGQQVTLSCSPISGHRSVSWYQQTPGQGLQFLFEYFSETQRNKGNFPGRFSGRQFSNSRSEMNVSTLELGDSALYLCASSPTGPEEQYFGPGTRLTVT.

The chain joins TRBV4-1 to TRBJ2-2, with 10 bases matching TRBD2. From germline, CDR1 is MGHRA and CDR2 YSYEKL. V shed 0 bases, J shed 4 bases, and the junction held 2 bases outside the gene matches. The CDR3 extends over 16 amino acids. The CDR3 nucleotides are TGCGCCAGCAGCCAAGAAGCGGGAGGGCCCACCGGGGAGCTGTTTTTT. Translating gives CASSQEAGGPTGELFF.

V usage is TRBV12-3 or TRBV12-4 and J usage is TRBJ1-2; no firm D call. The CDR3 sequence is 15 residues long. V shed 5 bases and J shed 0 bases, with 13 bases lying between them. CDR3 in DNA: TGTGCCAGCAGTAACCGGCCGCTGACTAACTATGGCTACACCTTC. This encodes CASSNRPLTNYGYTF.

The CDR3 nucleotides read TGTGCCAGCAGCTTGGCCTGGAGAGGGGTTAACTATGGCTACACCTTC. This translates into CASSLAWRGVNYGYTF. The J gene is TRBJ1-2, the V gene TRBV5-8; the D gene is possibly TRBD1 (5 bases). Trimming pared 0 bases from V and 1 base from J, leaving 13 bases between. CDR3 size: 16 residues. The germline gives CDR1 SGHTS, CDR2 YDEGEE.

This chain joins TRBV11-2 and TRBJ2-7; the D gene is possibly TRBD2 (6 bases). V lost 4 bases to trimming and J lost 2 bases, with 12 bases between them. The germline gives CDR1 SGHAT, CDR2 FQNNGV. CDR3 length: 14 residues. The CDR3 coding sequence is TGTGCCAGCAGCTCGACTAGGAGGACCTACGAGCAGTACTTC. This codes for CASSSTRRTYEQYF.